Described below is a single T cell receptor (beta chain) sequence and its context. Antigen: not known. RNA transcripts provided the template for amplifying TCR beta CDR3 regions. RT-PCR in the first round used HTBI primers; a second-round multiplex PCR followed. One entry per CDR3 protein, called by TCRdb with MiXCR from the multiplex PCR reads. The sample yields about 600,000 distinct CDR3 sequences, roughly 40% seen once. The data stem from a study of Graves' ophthalmopathy and Graves' hyperthyroidism. General study findings and limits: Sensitivity of 87.88% and specificity of 70% to 84% were achieved when a 13-signature model separated ophthalmopathy from stable hyperthyroidism. Most thyroid clonotypes expanded beyond 0.001 frequency were also found in blood. Forecasting of ophthalmopathy progression by the model achieved almost 71% sensitivity and around 77% specificity.

The germline CDR1 and CDR2 sequences are LNHNV and YYDKDF (reference sequence). This CDR3 is 10 amino acids long. V lost 10 bases and J lost 4, with 7 bases in between. The chain has TRBV15 and TRBJ1-2; no clear D. The clonotype originates from an adult man with Graves' hyperthyroidism. The sequenced sample consisted of peripheral blood or thyroid tissue (not recorded which). The CDR3 DNA is TGTGCCAACCAGCTCTATGGCTACACCTTC. It specifies CANQLYGYTF. Full variable domain (remainder filled in from reference TRBV15 and TRBJ1-2): DAMVIQNPRYQVTQFGKPVTLSCSQTLNHNVMYWYQQKSSQAPKLLFHYYDKDFNNEADTPDNFQSRRPNTSFCFLDIRSPGLGDTAMYLCANQLYGYTFGSGTRLTVV.